The 10 T cell receptor beta chains given below trace back to one sample, sequenced in a study of cytomegalovirus exposure and HLA in healthy donors. With 60 Vbeta and 13 Jbeta primers, the PCR was carried out. Libraries were prepared by immunoSEQ multiplex PCR; TCRdb keeps only in-frame clonotypes and omits some of them. This table lists approximately 75,000 clones. Sequences were obtained from PBMCs. The source is a middle-aged man in good health and CMV-seronegative.

This CDR3 is CASRWGQLYEQYF. CDR3 nucleotide sequence: TGCGCCAGCAGATGGGGCCAGCTCTACGAGCAGTACTTC. This chain joins TRBV5-1 and TRBJ2-5, with a tentative D call TRBD1 (5 bases). TRBJ2-7 explains the end of the DNA better; the J call may be wrong. Germline CDR1 is SGHRS and CDR2 is YFSETQ. This CDR3 comprises 13 residues.

This chain connects TRBV2 to TRBJ2-5; D may be TRBD2 (5 bases). Trimming pared 7 bases from V and 4 bases from J, leaving 19 bases between. Germline CDR1 SNHLY, CDR2 FYNNEI. This CDR3 has 15 residues. The DNA of the CDR3 is TGTGCCAGCACTGCACTGAACGGGGAACGAGAGACCCAGTACTTC. Protein product: CASTALNGERETQYF.

A remark on this clone: At one of its ends the junction is not consistent with the germline gene, which may arise from a read error. The chain is built from TRBV6-5 and TRBJ1-1, with unresolved D. The CDR3 sequence is 13 residues long. CDR1 and CDR2 from the germline V gene are MNHEY and SVGAGI. CDR3 DNA sequence: TGTGCCAGCAGTTACTCGCCCTCCACTGAGGCTTTCTTT. It encodes CASSYSPSTEAFF.

The V call is TRBV27, the J call TRBJ1-2; no reliable D call. Germline assignment: CDR1 MNHEY and CDR2 SMNVEV (reference sequence). The V gene lost 5 bases and the J gene lost 8 bases, with 15 bases spanning the gap. CDR3 size: 13 residues. This CDR3 is CASSTTGVWGYTF. CDR3 DNA sequence: TGTGCCAGCAGTACCACCGGGGTTTGGGGCTACACCTTC.

The chain uses TRBV2 and TRBJ1-2; D perhaps matches TRBD1 (5 bases). V gave up 8 bases and J gave up 0 bases, with 7 bases separating them. CDR3 length: 12 residues. Germline V gene sequence: CDR1 SNHLY, CDR2 FYNNEI. CDR3 protein: CASRGANYGYTF. CDR3 DNA sequence: TGTGCCAGCCGGGGGGCTAACTATGGCTACACCTTC.

V and J are TRBV5-1 and TRBJ2-5; 7 bases fit TRBD1. The CDR3 has 14 amino acids. With V trimmed by 3 bases and J by 0 bases, 2 bases remained unmatched. Germline CDR1 is SGHRS and CDR2 is YFSETQ. The CDR3 loop reads CASSWGQYQETQYF. In DNA, the CDR3 is TGCGCCAGCAGCTGGGGACAGTACCAAGAGACCCAGTACTTC. Combining the CDR3 with reference TRBV5-1 and TRBJ2-5 gives the whole variable domain KAGVTQTPRYLIKTRGQQVTLSCSPISGHRSVSWYQQTPGQGLQFLFEYFSETQRNKGNFPGRFSGRQFSNSRSEMNVSTLELGDSALYLCASSWGQYQETQYFGPGTRLLVL.

The V call is TRBV30, the J call TRBJ1-6; 8 bases align to TRBD1. Germline CDR1 and CDR2: GTSNPN and SVGIG (reference sequence). Trimming cost V 1 base and J 7 bases; bases outside gene matches: 12. The CDR3 extends over 17 amino acids. CDR3 protein: CAWSGRDRIKGNSPLHF. CDR3 in DNA: TGTGCCTGGAGTGGCCGGGACAGGATTAAGGGGAATTCACCCCTCCACTTT. Variable domain in full (rest from reference TRBV30 and TRBJ1-6): SQTIHQWPATLVQPVGSPLSLECTVEGTSNPNLYWYRQAAGRGLQLLFYSVGIGQISSEVPQNLSASRPQDRQFILSSKKLLLSDSGFYLCAWSGRDRIKGNSPLHFGNGTRLTVT.

This chain joins TRBV19 and TRBJ1-1; 7 bases map to TRBD1. The CDR3 is 13 amino acids. V shed 10 bases, J shed 1 base, and the junction held 6 bases outside the gene matches. Germline loops: CDR1 LNHDA, CDR2 SQIVND (reference sequence). CDR3 bases: TGTGCCACCGGACAGGCGACGAACACTGAAGCTTTCTTT. It encodes CATGQATNTEAFF. The variable domain in full, completed from reference TRBV19 and TRBJ1-1, reads DGGITQSPKYLFRKEGQNVTLSCEQNLNHDAMYWYRQDPGQGLRLIYYSQIVNDFQKGDIAEGYSVSREKKESFPLTVTSAQKNPTAFYLCATGQATNTEAFFGQGTRLTVV.

The chain uses TRBV5-1 and TRBJ2-2, with TRBD1 as a possible D gene (6 bases). Germline lookup yields CDR1 SGHRS and CDR2 YFSETQ. V lost 5 bases and J 4 bases, leaving 15 bases between the germline ends. This CDR3 contains 15 residues. The CDR3, as DNA: TGCGCCAGCAGGACGGTCCGAGGGGGCACCGGGGAGCTGTTTTTT. Amino acids: CASRTVRGGTGELFF.

J is TRBJ1-1 and V is TRBV9; perhaps TRBD1 as D (5 bases). V was trimmed by 3 bases and J by 0 bases, leaving 9 bases between them. Germline V lookup: CDR1 SGDLS, CDR2 YYNGEE. The CDR3 is made up of 14 amino acids. CDR3 bases: TGTGCCAGCAGCGAAGGGGACTTGAACACTGAAGCTTTCTTT. Translated: CASSEGDLNTEAFF.